This entry concerns a single T cell receptor beta chain. Its antigen is currently unknown. The data were obtained in a study of Ad26.COV2.S vaccination and SARS-CoV-2 variants. The repertoire was sequenced with immunoSEQ multiplex PCR; TCRdb's copy has only in-frame clones and lacks some. The profile shows hundreds of thousands of clones, approximately 88% of them singletons. The study, taken as a whole, reports: Placebo recipients showed lower spike-specific TCR breadth than vaccinees. Researchers reported similar non-spike TCR breadth in vaccine and placebo recipients. The breadth of spike-specific CD8+ and CD4+ T cell responses after vaccination was reportedly substantial.

Treatment of the sample: about 20 received Ad26.COV2.S at low or high dose, single or two shots; about 5 received placebo; per-sample allocation not given. Sampling was done on day 63 after the first vaccine or placebo injection. Trimming removed 4 bases at V and 0 bases at J, with 12 bases between. This CDR3 has 16 amino acids. Germline CDR1 LGHDT, CDR2 YNNKEL (reference sequence). The sequence derives from a person between 18 and 60 years old who received the Ad26.COV2.S COVID-19 vaccine or a placebo. The rearrangement joins TRBV3-1 (or the pseudogene TRBV3-2) to TRBJ2-2, with D perhaps assigned TRBD1 or TRBD2 (5 bases each). The starting material was peripheral blood, obtained in a trial of Ad26.COV2.S vaccine versus placebo. CDR3 coding DNA: TGTGCCAGCAGCCTGGGTGGGGGATCGAACACCGGGGAGCTGTTTTTT. This codes for CASSLGGGSNTGELFF.